This is a list of T cell receptor beta chains from one sample in a study of blood T cell repertoires in COVID-19. The method was immunoSEQ multiplex PCR; TCRdb's version includes in-frame clones alone and lacks a portion of them. The repertoire holds over 100,000 clones, approximately 90% seen once, with around 1.1% in the top ten. The sequenced sample consisted of peripheral blood. The receptor set was obtained from a human donor in a cohort sampled during active COVID-19. CDR3s include the opening cysteine and the closing phenylalanine or tryptophan. A D gene is named only where the DNA matches it firmly. Rows give clone size only sometimes, using once, few, many, or a class for an expanded clone.

v_gene	abundance	d_gene	j_gene	len	CDR3aa	CDR3nt
TRBV11-2	.	.	TRBJ1-1	15	CASSQGIRGRTEAFF	TGTGCCAGCAGCCAGGGGATACGCGGGCGCACTGAAGCTTTCTTT
TRBV11-3	.	TRBD1	TRBJ2-3	19	CASSTRTGWVALSTDTQYF	TGTGCCAGCAGCACACGGACAGGGTGGGTGGCCCTTAGCACAGATACGCAGTATTTT
TRBV24-1	.	.	TRBJ1-2	13	CATTKGRGDGYTF	TGTGCCACCACGAAGGGGCGCGGAGATGGCTACACCTTC
TRBV10-3	.	.	TRBJ2-7	11	CASTKGDEQYF	TGTGCCAGTACTAAGGGAGACGAGCAGTACTTC
TRBV4-2	.	.	TRBJ1-1	15	CASSPPQGLVSEAFF	TGTGCCAGCAGCCCCCCCCAGGGGCTTGTGAGTGAAGCTTTCTTT
TRBV7-2	.	TRBD2	TRBJ2-1	17	CASSLGLAGGQGDEQFF	TGTGCCAGCAGCTTAGGGCTAGCGGGGGGGCAAGGGGATGAGCAGTTCTTC
TRBV4-2	.	TRBD1	TRBJ2-6	18	CASSQTDRGPSGANVLTF	TGTGCCAGCAGCCAGACGGACAGGGGGCCTTCTGGGGCCAACGTCCTGACTTTC
TRBV7-9	few	.	TRBJ1-5	13	CASSPRRDQPQHF	TGTGCCAGCAGCCCAAGGAGGGATCAGCCCCAGCATTTT
TRBV6-2/TRBV6-3	few	TRBD2	TRBJ2-1	16	CASSYTSGHSYNEQFF	TGTGCCAGCAGTTACACTAGCGGCCACTCCTACAATGAGCAGTTCTTC
TRBV10-3	.	.	TRBJ1-2	14	CAISESQGFLGYTF	TGTGCCATCAGTGAGTCCCAGGGATTTTTAGGCTACACCTTC
TRBV4-2	.	TRBD2	TRBJ2-3	16	CASSKTSGGPTDTQYF	TGTGCCAGCAGCAAAACTAGCGGGGGACCCACAGATACGCAGTATTTT
TRBV9	.	.	TRBJ2-1	16	CASSPTQRTAYNEQFF	TGTGCCAGCAGCCCGACGCAGCGTACGGCCTACAATGAGCAGTTCTTC
TRBV4-3	.	.	TRBJ2-7	16	CASSQDSTGSSYEQYF	TGCGCCAGCAGCCAAGATAGTACAGGGAGCTCCTACGAGCAGTACTTC
TRBV5-1	.	.	TRBJ1-4	14	CASSLAGSNEKLFF	TGCGCCAGCAGCTTGGCCGGGAGTAATGAAAAACTGTTTTTT
TRBV7-9	.	TRBD1	TRBJ2-5	17	CASSFVGTGGFGETQYF	TGTGCCAGCAGCTTTGTGGGAACAGGGGGCTTTGGGGAGACCCAGTACTTC
TRBV7-3	.	TRBD2	TRBJ2-5	15	CASSYHSAGGETQYF	TGTGCCAGCAGCTACCATTCGGCGGGAGGAGAGACCCAGTACTTC
TRBV4-3	.	TRBD2	TRBJ2-1	15	CASSQESSGYNEQFF	TGCGCCAGCAGCCAAGAGTCTAGCGGCTACAATGAGCAGTTCTTC
TRBV19	once	.	TRBJ1-2	16	CASRFLRIDGGYGYTF	TGTGCCAGTAGATTTCTCAGGATAGACGGTGGCTATGGCTACACCTTC
TRBV9	.	TRBD2	TRBJ2-5	19	CASSVGLLAGGWYQETQYF	TGTGCCAGCAGTGTAGGTCTCCTAGCGGGGGGATGGTACCAAGAGACCCAGTACTTC
TRBV5-6	.	TRBD1	TRBJ1-2	18	CASSLARGRLPANYGYTF	TGTGCCAGCAGCTTGGCCAGGGGGCGCCTACCGGCTAACTATGGCTACACCTTC
TRBV25-1	.	.	TRBJ1-6	12	CASRAGDSPLHF	TGTGCCAGCAGGGCGGGGGATTCACCCCTCCACTTT
TRBV27	.	TRBD1	TRBJ2-3	16	CASSLLGTGGTDTQYF	TGTGCCAGCAGTTTATTAGGGACAGGGGGCACAGATACGCAGTATTTT
TRBV13	.	.	TRBJ2-7	14	CASSFGGSSYEQYF	TGTGCCAGCAGCTTCGGCGGTAGCTCCTACGAGCAGTACTTC
TRBV7-7	.	.	TRBJ2-1	14	CASSLLGLGSEQFF	TGTGCCAGCAGCTTATTAGGACTCGGTTCTGAGCAGTTCTTC
TRBV13	.	.	TRBJ1-1	12	CASGMQGPSAFF	TGTGCCAGCGGGATGCAGGGCCCTTCAGCTTTCTTT
TRBV5-4	.	.	TRBJ1-1	15	CASSFQGVRNTEAFF	TGTGCCAGCAGCTTTCAGGGTGTCCGAAACACTGAAGCTTTCTTT
TRBV5-1	.	.	TRBJ2-1	17	CASSWGGGRSSYNEQFF	TGCGCCAGCAGCTGGGGGGGCGGAAGGAGCTCCTACAATGAGCAGTTCTTC
TRBV10-3	.	.	TRBJ2-1	12	CATGGEGDEQFF	TGTGCCACGGGGGGCGAGGGGGATGAGCAGTTCTTC
TRBV5-6	.	TRBD1	TRBJ1-2	13	CASRRTGEAGYTF	TGTGCCAGCAGAAGGACAGGGGAGGCTGGCTACACCTTC
TRBV19	.	.	TRBJ2-2	13	CATESVESGELFF	TGTGCCACCGAGAGTGTCGAATCCGGGGAGCTGTTTTTT
TRBV18	.	TRBD2	TRBJ2-7	15	CASSRKTSGRGEQYF	TGTGCCAGCTCACGGAAGACTAGCGGGAGAGGCGAGCAGTACTTC
TRBV5-4	.	TRBD2	TRBJ2-5	16	CASSQTSGGLKETQYF	TGTGCCAGCAGCCAGACTAGCGGGGGGCTTAAAGAGACCCAGTACTTC
TRBV4-1	.	.	TRBJ2-2	17	CASSRPVLGVNTGELFF	TGCGCCAGCAGCCGGCCCGTTCTGGGAGTGAACACCGGGGAGCTGTTTTTT
TRBV3-1/TRBV3-2	.	TRBD2	TRBJ2-1	15	CASSQDGSGSDEQFF	TGTGCCAGCAGCCAAGACGGTAGCGGGAGCGATGAGCAGTTCTTC
TRBV11-2	.	.	TRBJ2-5	14	CASRLMGGAKTQYF	TGTGCCAGCAGACTCATGGGGGGGGCGAAGACCCAGTACTTC
TRBV19	.	.	TRBJ1-1	13	CATRTDTNTEAFF	TGTGCCACCCGGACAGATACCAACACTGAAGCTTTCTTT